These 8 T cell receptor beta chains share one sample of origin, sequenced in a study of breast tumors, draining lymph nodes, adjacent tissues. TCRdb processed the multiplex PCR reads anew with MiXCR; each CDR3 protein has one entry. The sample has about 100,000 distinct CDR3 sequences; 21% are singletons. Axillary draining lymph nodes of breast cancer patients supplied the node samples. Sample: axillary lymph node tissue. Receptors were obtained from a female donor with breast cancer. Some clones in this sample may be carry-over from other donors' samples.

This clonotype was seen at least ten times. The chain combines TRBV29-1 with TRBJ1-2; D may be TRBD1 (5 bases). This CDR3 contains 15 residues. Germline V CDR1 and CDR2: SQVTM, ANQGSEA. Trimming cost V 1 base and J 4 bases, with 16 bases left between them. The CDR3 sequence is CSVEGGGGKPYGYTF. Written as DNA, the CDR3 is TGCAGCGTTGAAGGGGGGGGAGGGAAGCCCTATGGCTACACCTTC. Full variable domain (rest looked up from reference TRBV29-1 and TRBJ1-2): SAVISQKPSRDICQRGTSLTIQCQVDSQVTMMFWYRQQPGQSLTLIATANQGSEATYESGFVIDKFPISRPNLTFSTLTVSNMSPEDSSIYLCSVEGGGGKPYGYTFGSGTRLTVV.

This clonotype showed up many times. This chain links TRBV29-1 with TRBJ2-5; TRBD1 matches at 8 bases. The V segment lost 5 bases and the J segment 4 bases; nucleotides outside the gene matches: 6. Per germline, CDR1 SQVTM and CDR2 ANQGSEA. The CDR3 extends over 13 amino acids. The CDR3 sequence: CSVTGQAIETQYF. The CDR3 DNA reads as TGCAGCGTTACGGGACAGGCGATAGAGACCCAGTACTTC.

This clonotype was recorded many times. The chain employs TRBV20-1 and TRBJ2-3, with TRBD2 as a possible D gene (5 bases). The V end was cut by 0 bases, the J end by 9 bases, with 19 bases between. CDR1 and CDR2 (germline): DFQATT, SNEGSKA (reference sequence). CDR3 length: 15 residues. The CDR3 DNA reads TGCAGTGCTAGAGATACCACTAGGATCTATTGGACGCAGTATTTT. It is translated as CSARDTTRIYWTQYF.

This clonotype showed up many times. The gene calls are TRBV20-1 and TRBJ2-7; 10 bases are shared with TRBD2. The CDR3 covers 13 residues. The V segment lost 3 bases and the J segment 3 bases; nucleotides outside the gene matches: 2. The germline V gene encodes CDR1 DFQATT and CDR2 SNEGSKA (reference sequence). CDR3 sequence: CSARASGSYEQYF. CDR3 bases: TGCAGTGCTAGGGCTAGCGGGAGCTACGAGCAGTACTTC.

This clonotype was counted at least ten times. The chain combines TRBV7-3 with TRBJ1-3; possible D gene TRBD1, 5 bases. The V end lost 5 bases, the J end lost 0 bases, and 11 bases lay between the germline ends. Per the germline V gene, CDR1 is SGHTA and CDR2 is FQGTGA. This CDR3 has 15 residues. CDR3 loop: CASSQDSSSGNTIYF. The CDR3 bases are TGTGCCAGCAGCCAAGACAGCAGCTCTGGAAACACCATATATTTT.

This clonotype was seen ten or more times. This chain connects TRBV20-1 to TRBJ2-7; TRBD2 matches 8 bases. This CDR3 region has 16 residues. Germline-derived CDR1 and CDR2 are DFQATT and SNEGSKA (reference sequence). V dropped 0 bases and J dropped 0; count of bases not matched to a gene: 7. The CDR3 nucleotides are TGCAGTGCTAGAGATCTGGTAGCGGGGAGCTCCTACGAGCAGTACTTC. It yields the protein CSARDLVAGSSYEQYF.

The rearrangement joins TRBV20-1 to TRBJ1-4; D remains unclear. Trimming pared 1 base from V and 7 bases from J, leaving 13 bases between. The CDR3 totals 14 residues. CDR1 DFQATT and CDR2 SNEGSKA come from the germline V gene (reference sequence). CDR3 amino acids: CSARVEGAAEKLFF. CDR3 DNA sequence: TGCAGTGCTAGAGTGGAGGGTGCGGCTGAAAAACTGTTTTTT.

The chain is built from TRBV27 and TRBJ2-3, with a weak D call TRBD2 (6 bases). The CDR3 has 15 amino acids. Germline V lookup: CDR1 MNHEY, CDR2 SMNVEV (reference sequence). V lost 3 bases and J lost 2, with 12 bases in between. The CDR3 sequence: CASSFLAETTDTQYF. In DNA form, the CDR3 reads TGTGCCAGCAGTTTTTTAGCGGAGACCACAGATACGCAGTATTTT.